This entry concerns a single T cell receptor (beta chain). The data were taken from a study of shared T cell receptors in the human thymus. This CDR3 region has 18 residues. The ends were cut back, 1 base at V and 4 bases at J, with 20 bases in the middle. Germline CDR1 reads MGHRA; CDR2 reads YSYEKL. Here immunoSEQ multiplex PCR was the method, and the copy in TCRdb shows in-frame clones only, minus some. The sample lists 600,000 or so clones, about 90% occurring once. The data were also submitted as part of a second study, on human thymus T cells. From that second work: Corrective cardiac surgery supplied the resected thymus tissue. Unrelated people showed highly overlapping thymic repertoires, related research reported.

The source material was thymocytes. This clonotype originated in a boy younger than two with a congenital heart defect. The V gene is TRBV4-1, the J gene TRBJ2-1; the D gene is possibly TRBD1 (6 bases). CDR3 in amino acids: CASSQGGPRGRGYNEQFF. The CDR3 DNA is TGCGCCAGCAGCCAAGGGGGCCCCAGGGGTCGCGGGTACAATGAGCAGTTCTTC.